These 22 T cell receptor beta chains came from one sample sequenced in a study of CD8+ T cells in alopecia areata. Sequencing relied on a cDNA template that was reverse transcribed from extracted RNA. Repertoires were generated with immunoSEQ multiplex PCR, while TCRdb's copy carries only in-frame clones and drops some. Among a few hundred thousand clones listed, less than 45% were seen once. Treatment denoted: oral pan-JAK inhibitor, 5-10 mg twice daily. Here the sequenced sample was CD4+ T cells sorted from blood, taken around week 37, from a patient treated with tofacitinib. The origin of the receptors is a human donor with alopecia areata.

This sequence joins TRBV5-1 and TRBJ2-1, with D hard to call. Germline V gene lookup returns CDR1 SGHRS and CDR2 YFSETQ. The length of the CDR3 is 13 residues. Trimming pared 3 bases from V and 2 bases from J, leaving 6 bases between. The CDR3 DNA reads as TGCGCCAGCAGCTCTGTCACCTACAATGAGCAGTTCTTC. It encodes CASSSVTYNEQFF.

The V call is TRBV5-6, the J call TRBJ2-3, with D perhaps TRBD2 (5 bases). CDR3 size: 12 residues. Germline values: CDR1 SGHDT, CDR2 YYEEEE. V shed 5 bases and J shed 11 bases, with 15 bases lying between them. CDR3 residues: CASSLAREVQYF. CDR3 nucleotide sequence: TGTGCCAGCAGTCTAGCTAGGGAAGTGCAGTATTTT.

This clone occurred a few times. This sequence joins TRBV2 and TRBJ1-5, with 12 positions matching TRBD1. The CDR3 is made up of 14 amino acids. Germline V gene sequence: CDR1 SNHLY, CDR2 FYNNEI. The V gene end was trimmed by 6 bases and the J gene end by 7 bases; junction bases not matched to a gene: 4. The CDR3 sequence: CASRDGTGGQPQHF. DNA of the CDR3: TGTGCCAGCAGGGACGGGACAGGGGGCCAGCCCCAGCATTTT.

The chain combines TRBV4-3 with TRBJ2-7; no definite D call. The germline V and J ends were trimmed by 0 bases and 1 base, with 7 bases remaining between them. CDR3 length: 14 residues. Germline lookup yields CDR1 LGHNA and CDR2 YSLEER. The CDR3 spells CASSQEEQSYEQYF. In DNA form, the CDR3 reads TGCGCCAGCAGCCAAGAAGAACAGTCCTACGAGCAGTACTTC.

This chain joins TRBV30 and TRBJ2-7; D possibly corresponds to TRBD2 (5 bases). CDR3 length: 11 amino acids. CDR1 and CDR2 from the germline V gene are GTSNPN and SVGIG (reference sequence). V was shortened by 1 base and J by 6 bases, with 7 bases between the two germline ends. This CDR3 is CAWSGAGEQYF. The CDR3 DNA reads as TGTGCCTGGAGTGGGGCGGGCGAGCAGTACTTC. Variable domain in full (rest from reference TRBV30 and TRBJ2-7): SQTIHQWPATLVQPVGSPLSLECTVEGTSNPNLYWYRQAAGRGLQLLFYSVGIGQISSEVPQNLSASRPQDRQFILSSKKLLLSDSGFYLCAWSGAGEQYFGPGTRLTVT.

The J gene is TRBJ2-4, the V gene TRBV30; D remains ambiguous. Deletions cut 1 base from V and 1 base from J, with 8 bases between. Germline-derived CDR1 and CDR2 are GTSNPN and SVGIG (reference sequence). The CDR3 totals 14 residues. The CDR3 reads CAWSGPGAKNIQYF. The CDR3, as DNA: TGTGCCTGGAGTGGTCCCGGGGCCAAAAACATTCAGTACTTC.

The chain uses TRBV6-5 and TRBJ2-3, with 9 bases matching TRBD2. V was pared by 6 bases and J by 2 bases, with 6 bases of the junction left unmatched. Looked up from germline, CDR1 is MNHEY and CDR2 is SVGAGI. CDR3 size: 15 residues. This CDR3 is CASRYSGSYTDTQYF. The CDR3 nucleotides read TGTGCCAGCAGGTATAGCGGGAGTTACACAGATACGCAGTATTTT.

This clone was observed a handful of times. The chain is built from TRBV5-1 and TRBJ2-3; no reliable D call. This CDR3 is 17 amino acids long. Germline CDR1 is SGHRS and CDR2 is YFSETQ. V was cut by 0 bases and J by 0 bases, with 14 bases left in between. The CDR3 sequence is CASSLAKQDISTDTQYF. The CDR3, as DNA: TGCGCCAGCAGCTTGGCCAAGCAGGATATCAGCACAGATACGCAGTATTTT.

This clone showed up many times. Other DNA sequences of this sample code for an identical CDR3. The CDR3 DNA is TGTGCCAGCAAATTACCGGGGAATGGGTTAAGGCCCCAGCATTTT. Its translation: CASKLPGNGLRPQHF. V is TRBV28 and J is TRBJ1-5; D uncertain. V gave up 7 bases and J gave up 9 bases, with 22 bases separating them. This CDR3 is built from 15 residues. Germline V lookup: CDR1 MDHEN, CDR2 SYDVKM.

The chain couples TRBV5-1 to TRBJ2-5, with TRBD1 matching 8 bases. This CDR3 comprises 15 residues. The V segment lost 1 base and the J segment 8 bases; nucleotides outside the gene matches: 10. Germline CDR1 and CDR2: SGHRS and YFSETQ. The CDR3 region has the DNA TGCGCCAGCAGCTTGTCTGCAGGGGGCGCGAAAACCCAGTACTTC. Translation gives CASSLSAGGAKTQYF. Drawing the rest from reference TRBV5-1 and TRBJ2-5, the complete variable domain is KAGVTQTPRYLIKTRGQQVTLSCSPISGHRSVSWYQQTPGQGLQFLFEYFSETQRNKGNFPGRFSGRQFSNSRSEMNVSTLELGDSALYLCASSLSAGGAKTQYFGPGTRLLVL.

A word on this clone: Other DNA sequences in the sample encode the same CDR3. This chain joins TRBV6-5 and TRBJ2-7, with D unresolved. In germline, CDR1 is MNHEY, CDR2 SVGAGI. Trimming pared 4 bases from V and 3 bases from J, leaving 4 bases between. This CDR3 region has 11 residues. CDR3 nucleotide sequence: TGTGCCAGCAGTTCCAACTACGAGCAGTACTTC. It is translated as CASSSNYEQYF.

This clone has more than one count but fewer than ten. V usage is TRBV5-6 and J usage is TRBJ2-1; TRBD2 matches at 11 bases. With 0 bases clipped from V and 9 bases from J, the junction kept 8 bases outside the gene matches. CDR3 length: 16 residues. CDR1 SGHDT and CDR2 YYEEEE come from the germline V gene. The CDR3 reads CASSLATSGSAGEQFF. CDR3 DNA: TGTGCCAGCAGCTTGGCCACTAGCGGGAGTGCGGGTGAGCAGTTCTTC.

There are a few counts of this clone. This chain joins TRBV6-6 and TRBJ2-4; D is possibly TRBD2 (6 bases). Looked up from germline, CDR1 is MNHNY and CDR2 is SVGAGI (reference sequence). The CDR3 is 15 amino acids. Trimming took off 5 bases at V and 4 bases at J, with 15 bases between the two ends. The CDR3 DNA is TGTGCCAGCAGTCACCCACGGACTAAGAAAAACATTCAGTACTTC. This encodes CASSHPRTKKNIQYF.

The chain is built from TRBV15 and TRBJ1-5; TRBD1 might be the D (5 bases). The CDR3 has 15 residues. In germline, CDR1 is LNHNV, CDR2 YYDKDF (reference sequence). The ends were cut back, 3 bases at V and 5 bases at J, with 14 bases in the middle. CDR3 in amino acids: CATSRGGASDQPQHF. CDR3 sequence (DNA): TGTGCCACCAGCAGGGGCGGGGCGAGTGATCAGCCCCAGCATTTT.

V and J are TRBV18 and TRBJ2-1; D may match TRBD1 or TRBD2 (6 bases each). The CDR3 spans 17 residues. Looked up from germline, CDR1 is KGHSH and CDR2 is LQKENI. Trimming took off 4 bases at V and 4 bases at J, with 20 bases between the two ends. This chain's CDR3 is CASSRPGGSRSYNEQFF. CDR3 nucleotides: TGTGCCAGCTCACGCCCCGGGGGCAGCCGTTCTTACAATGAGCAGTTCTTC.

This clone has just a few counts. The gene calls are TRBV7-2 and TRBJ2-6; D is uncertain. Deletions cut 7 bases from V and 0 bases from J, with 10 bases between. Germline V gene data show CDR1 as SGHTA and CDR2 as FQGNSA. The CDR3 totals 15 residues. For the CDR3, the DNA is TGTGCCAGCACCCCGCCGAACTCTGGGGCCAACGTCCTGACTTTC. Translating it yields CASTPPNSGANVLTF.

The rearrangement links TRBV7-2 to TRBJ1-2; D is uncertain. With 1 base removed from V and 10 bases from J, the gap between germline ends came to 10 bases. The CDR3 length is 12 residues. From germline, CDR1 is SGHTA and CDR2 FQGNSA. DNA for the CDR3: TGTGCCAGCAGCTTAGTTGGTCCATCCTACACCTTC. Protein: CASSLVGPSYTF.

This sequence joins TRBV6-5 and TRBJ2-7, with TRBD1 matching 8 bases. The CDR3 loop spans 13 amino acids. CDR1 MNHEY and CDR2 SVGAGI come from the germline V gene. Trimming at V came to 6 bases and at J to 4 bases, leaving 5 bases not matched to a gene. The CDR3, as DNA: TGTGCCAGCAGGCCGGGACAGGTGTACGAGCAGTACTTC. Translated, it gives CASRPGQVYEQYF.

The CDR3: CASSGLGSYNEQFF. The CDR3 DNA reads TGTGCCAGCTCGGGACTAGGGAGCTACAATGAGCAGTTCTTC. The gene calls are TRBV7-9 and TRBJ2-1; 8 nucleotides match TRBD2. This CDR3 is built from 14 residues. J was trimmed by 3 bases and V by 8 bases; bases with no gene match: 6. Looked up from germline, CDR1 is SEHNR and CDR2 is FQNEAQ (reference sequence). Together with reference TRBV7-9 and TRBJ2-1, the CDR3 gives the full variable domain: DTGVSQNPRHKITKRGQNVTFRCDPISEHNRLYWYRQTLGQGPEFLTYFQNEAQLEKSRLLSDRFSAERPKGSFSTLEIQRTEQGDSAMYLCASSGLGSYNEQFFGPGTRLTVL.

J is TRBJ2-3 and V is TRBV7-8; a possible D gene is TRBD2 (5 bases). Trimming cost V 6 bases and J 8 bases, with 21 bases left between them. CDR1 is SGHVS and CDR2 is FQNEAQ in the germline V gene. This CDR3 is built from 15 residues. The CDR3 region has the DNA TGTGCCAGCAGTCCAACTAGTCTTAGAGAGAGTACGCAGTATTTT. Encoded protein: CASSPTSLRESTQYF.

V and J are TRBV6-5 and TRBJ1-1; D remains ambiguous. The ends were cut back, 2 bases at V and 0 bases at J, with 4 bases in the middle. Germline V gene sequence: CDR1 MNHEY, CDR2 SVGAGI. This CDR3 contains 13 residues. The CDR3 loop is CASSYTLNTEAFF. The CDR3 region has the DNA TGTGCCAGCAGTTACACCCTGAACACTGAAGCTTTCTTT.

This chain joins TRBV5-4 and TRBJ1-4; TRBD1 might be the D (6 bases). Germline V gives CDR1 SGHNT, CDR2 YYREEE (reference sequence). This CDR3 has 14 residues. The ends were cut back, 4 bases at V and 6 bases at J, with 13 bases in the middle. CDR3 sequence reads: CASSLQGRDEKLFF. The CDR3 DNA sequence: TGTGCCAGCAGCCTTCAGGGGCGGGATGAAAAACTGTTTTTT.